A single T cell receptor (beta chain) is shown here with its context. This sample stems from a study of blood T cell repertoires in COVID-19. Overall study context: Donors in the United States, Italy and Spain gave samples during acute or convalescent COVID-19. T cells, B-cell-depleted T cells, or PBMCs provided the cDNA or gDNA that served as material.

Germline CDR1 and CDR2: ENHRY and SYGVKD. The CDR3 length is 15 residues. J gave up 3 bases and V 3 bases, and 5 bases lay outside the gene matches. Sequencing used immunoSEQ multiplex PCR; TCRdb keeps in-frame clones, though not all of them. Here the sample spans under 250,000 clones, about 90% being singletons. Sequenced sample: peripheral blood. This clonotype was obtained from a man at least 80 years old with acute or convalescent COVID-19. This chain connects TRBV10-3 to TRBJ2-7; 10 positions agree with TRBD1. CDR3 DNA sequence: TGTGCCATCAGTGAAGGACAGGGGGGAGGCTACGAGCAGTACTTC. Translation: CAISEGQGGGYEQYF.